The clone carrying this TCR beta chain was observed a handful of times. No antigen is known for it. This record comes from a study of T-cell reconstitution after alpha-beta-depleted transplantation in children. Unique molecular identifiers tagged the TCRbeta library. TCRdb processed the PCR reads anew with MiXCR; each CDR3 protein has one entry. The data hold 750,000 to 950,000 distinct CDR3 sequences, with 16% observed a single time. Trimming removed 8 bases from V and 0 bases from J, with 11 bases in between. This CDR3 region has 12 residues. In germline, CDR1 is SQVTM, CDR2 ANQGSEA. General observations from the study: One year post-transplant, T-cell counts and diversity were largely derived from T cells produced anew. Several hundred expanded graft clones reportedly were the source of alpha-beta T cells about two months after transplant.

The chain is built from TRBV29-1 and TRBJ2-7; D might be TRBD1 (5 bases). The clonotype was recovered from a male patient aged 10 to 17 who had a stem cell transplant for acute lymphoblastic leukemia, so the T cells may come from the graft donor. Source: PBMCs, mostly from graft donor cells, taken 360 days after TCRalphabeta/CD19-depleted stem cell transplant. In nucleotides, the CDR3 is TGCAGCCTCACGACAGCCTCCTACGAGCAGTACTTC. This encodes CSLTTASYEQYF.